This T cell receptor (beta chain) is from a study of sequential checkpoint blockade in melanoma. Treatment noted: randomized to nivolumab then ipilimumab (arm A) or the reverse (arm B). Sequencing used immunoSEQ multiplex PCR; TCRdb keeps in-frame clones, though not all of them. In the table there are thousands of clones, approximately 81% of which are singletons. Germline CDR1 and CDR2: SEHNR and FQNEAQ (reference sequence). The CDR3 has 14 amino acids. Between the trimmed V and J ends, which lost 5 bases and 0 bases, there was a span of 11 bases. The chain uses TRBV7-9 and TRBJ2-7; D is unresolved. The TCR originated in a human donor with melanoma. The material was CD8+ T cells sorted from blood (inferred from file names), obtained from a patient given nivolumab and ipilimumab in sequence. The chain's CDR3 is CASSPPVSSYEQYF. The CDR3 bases are TGTGCCAGCAGCCCTCCGGTAAGCTCCTACGAGCAGTACTTC.